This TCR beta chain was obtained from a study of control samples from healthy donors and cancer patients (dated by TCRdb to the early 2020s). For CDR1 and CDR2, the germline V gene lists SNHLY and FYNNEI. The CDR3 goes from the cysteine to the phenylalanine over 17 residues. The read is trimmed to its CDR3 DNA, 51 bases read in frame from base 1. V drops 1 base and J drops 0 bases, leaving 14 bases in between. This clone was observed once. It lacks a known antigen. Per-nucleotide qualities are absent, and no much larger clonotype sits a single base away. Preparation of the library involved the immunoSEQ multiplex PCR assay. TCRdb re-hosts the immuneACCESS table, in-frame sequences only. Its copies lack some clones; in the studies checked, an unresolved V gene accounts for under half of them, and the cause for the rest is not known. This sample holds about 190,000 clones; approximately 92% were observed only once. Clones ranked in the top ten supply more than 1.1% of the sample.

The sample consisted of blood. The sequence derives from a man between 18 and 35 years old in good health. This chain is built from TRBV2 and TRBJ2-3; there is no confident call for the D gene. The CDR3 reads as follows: CASSEGQGPISTDTQYF. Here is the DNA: TGTGCCAGCAGTGAAGGACAAGGTCCGATTAGCACAGATACGCAGTATTTT.